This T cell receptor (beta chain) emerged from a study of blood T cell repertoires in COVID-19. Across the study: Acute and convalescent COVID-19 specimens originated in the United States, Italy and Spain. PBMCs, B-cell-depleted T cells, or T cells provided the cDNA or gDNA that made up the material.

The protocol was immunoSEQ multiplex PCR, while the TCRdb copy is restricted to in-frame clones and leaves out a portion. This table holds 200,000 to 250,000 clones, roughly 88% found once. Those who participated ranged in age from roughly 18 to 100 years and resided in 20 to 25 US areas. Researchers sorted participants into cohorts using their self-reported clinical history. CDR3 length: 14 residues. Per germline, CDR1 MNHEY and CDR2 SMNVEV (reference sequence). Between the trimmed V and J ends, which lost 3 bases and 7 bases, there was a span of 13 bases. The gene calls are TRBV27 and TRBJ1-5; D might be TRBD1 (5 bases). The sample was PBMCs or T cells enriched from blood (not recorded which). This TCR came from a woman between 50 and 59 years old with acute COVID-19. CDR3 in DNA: TGTGCCAGCAGTTTTAGTGGAGGGGTACAGCCCCAGCATTTT. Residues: CASSFSGGVQPQHF.